A single sample gave rise to the 8 T cell receptor beta chains below, sequenced in a study of T cell repertoires in cytomegalovirus infection. Antigens of these TCRs are unknown. TCRdb independently ran MiXCR on the reads; one entry per CDR3 protein. Here the sample spans over 100,000 distinct CDR3 sequences, about 30% being singletons. Sample: CD8+ T cells from cultured PBMCs, taken from culture after CMV antigen stimulation. These receptors all come from a human donor in good health (CMV status not recorded). Some clones in this sample may be carry-over from other donors' samples.

The chain is built from TRBV19 and TRBJ2-1; weak D call: TRBD2 (6 bases). CDR3 length: 13 residues. Trimming removed 4 bases from V and 7 bases from J, with 11 bases in between. Germline CDR1 reads LNHDA; CDR2 reads SQIVND (reference sequence). Here the CDR3 DNA reads TGTGCCAGTAGTAGGGGACTTGAAAATGAGCAGTTCTTC. Residues: CASSRGLENEQFF.

The V gene is TRBV6-6, the J gene TRBJ1-1; no firm D call. CDR1 MNHNY and CDR2 SVGAGI come from the germline V gene (reference sequence). V lost 0 bases, J lost 6 bases, and 20 bases lay in between. The CDR3 is 17 residues long. DNA for the CDR3: TGTGCCAGCAGTTACTCTCGGCACAGAGAAATTCCATCTGAAGCTTTCTTT. Protein sequence: CASSYSRHREIPSEAFF.

The gene calls are TRBV7-9 and TRBJ2-7; TRBD1 aligns across 7 bases. The CDR3 is 12 amino acids. Germline V gene sequence: CDR1 SEHNR, CDR2 FQNEAQ (reference sequence). Losses at the gene ends were 5 bases for V and 6 bases for J; bases not matched to a gene: 4. This CDR3 is CASSTGASEQYF. As DNA, the CDR3 is TGTGCCAGCAGCACAGGGGCTTCCGAGCAGTACTTC.

This clonotype was seen only a few times. V and J are TRBV20-1 and TRBJ1-5, with a weak D call TRBD1 (5 bases). Per germline, CDR1 DFQATT and CDR2 SNEGSKA (reference sequence). The CDR3 extends over 15 amino acids. Trimming cost V 2 bases and J 0 bases, with 11 bases left between them. This CDR3 is CSARPGSYSNQPQHF. CDR3 coding DNA: TGCAGTGCTAGACCAGGGAGCTATAGCAATCAGCCCCAGCATTTT.

This clonotype was seen many times. The rearrangement joins TRBV7-9 to TRBJ2-5; D gene unclear. CDR3 length: 12 residues. V dropped 1 base and J dropped 11 bases, with 11 bases sitting between them. CDR1 and CDR2 from the germline V gene are SEHNR and FQNEAQ (reference sequence). The CDR3 loop is CASSLEPLKQYF. In DNA form, the CDR3 reads TGTGCCAGCAGCTTAGAGCCCCTGAAGCAGTACTTC.

This rearrangement joins TRBV20-1 to TRBJ2-7, with 9 bases that match TRBD2. This CDR3 has 15 amino acids. With V trimmed by 5 bases and J by 6 bases, 14 bases remained unmatched. CDR1 is DFQATT, CDR2 SNEGSKA, per germline (reference sequence). CDR3 nucleotide sequence: TGCAGTGCTGGTAAACTAGCGGGCAAGCCTCGCGAGCAGTACTTC. Protein: CSAGKLAGKPREQYF.

This clonotype was found many times. This chain links TRBV7-8 with TRBJ1-6; D not resolved. V was trimmed by 0 bases and J by 4 bases, leaving 10 bases between them. CDR1 is SGHVS, CDR2 FQNEAQ, per germline. The CDR3 is 16 amino acids. CDR3 residues: CASSLAPGRYNSPLHF. The DNA of the CDR3 is TGTGCCAGCAGCTTAGCGCCCGGGCGGTATAATTCACCCCTCCACTTT.

The genes are TRBV7-2 and TRBJ2-7, with 8 positions matching TRBD1. This CDR3 contains 16 residues. After removal of 5 bases from V and 1 base from J, the junction contained 10 bases not matched to a gene. Germline loops: CDR1 SGHTA, CDR2 FQGNSA. This chain's CDR3 is CASSLLGTGVSYEQYF. The CDR3 DNA sequence: TGTGCCAGCAGCCTACTGGGGACAGGAGTTTCCTACGAGCAGTACTTC.